This passage covers 19 T cell receptor beta chains from one sample sequenced in a study of T cell responses to AZD1222 COVID-19 vaccine. Clones were read by immunoSEQ multiplex PCR, and TCRdb kept only the in-frame ones, dropping some. The sample lists roughly 84,000 clones; 70% to 90% were seen once. This sample comprised peripheral blood, obtained 28 days after the second AZD1222 dose. These receptors originate from an adult who received the AZD1222 COVID-19 vaccine.

The rearrangement uses TRBV21-1 and TRBJ2-4; TRBD2, the table's D call, was not compared with the DNA. TRBV21-1 is listed as a pseudogene. The CDR3 totals 17 residues. In nucleotides, the CDR3 is TGTGCCAGGATGACTAGCGGGGGGGATGTAGCCAAAAACATTCAGTACTTC. This encodes CARMTSGGDVAKNIQYF.

The V call is TRBV27, the J call TRBJ2-3; 9 bases line up with TRBD2. The length of the CDR3 is 15 residues. Germline CDR1 reads MNHEY; CDR2 reads SMNVEV (reference sequence). V trimming: 3 bases; J trimming: 4 bases; junction bases outside the gene matches: 5. The CDR3 reads CASSFKAGGADTQYF. The CDR3, as DNA: TGTGCCAGCAGTTTTAAAGCGGGGGGTGCAGATACGCAGTATTTT.

J is TRBJ2-1 and V is TRBV14, with 11 positions matching TRBD2. This CDR3 contains 16 residues. The germline V gene has CDR1 SGHDN and CDR2 FVKESK. V lost 3 bases and J lost 4; bases outside the gene matches: 5. CDR3 amino acids: CASSHASGRHYNEQFF. In DNA form, the CDR3 reads TGTGCCAGCAGCCATGCTAGCGGGAGGCATTACAATGAGCAGTTCTTC.

This clone was counted only a few times. The chain combines TRBV3-1 (or the pseudogene TRBV3-2) with TRBJ1-1; D is possibly TRBD1 (6 bases). CDR3 length equals 15 residues. Germline assignment: CDR1 LGHDT and CDR2 YNNKEL (reference sequence). Trimming removed 1 base at V and 5 bases at J, with 14 bases between. The CDR3 sequence is CASSQGQAERTEAFF. For the CDR3, the DNA is TGTGCCAGCAGCCAAGGACAGGCAGAGAGAACTGAAGCTTTCTTT.

This chain connects TRBV24-1 to TRBJ2-5; perhaps TRBD1 as D (5 bases). In germline, CDR1 is KGHDR, CDR2 SFDVKD. The CDR3 length is 15 residues. With 2 bases removed from V and 7 bases from J, the gap between germline ends came to 16 bases. This CDR3 is CATSDWGSGKGTQYF. The CDR3 DNA sequence: TGTGCCACCAGTGATTGGGGTTCAGGGAAGGGGACCCAGTACTTC.

This clone has just a few counts. The J gene is TRBJ1-1, the V gene TRBV10-2; no reliable D call. The CDR3 loop spans 12 amino acids. Trimming cost V 8 bases and J 0 bases, with 7 bases left between them. Germline-derived CDR1 and CDR2 are WSHSY and SAAADI. The CDR3 nucleotides are TGCGCCAGCCGGGATGTGAACACTGAAGCTTTCTTT. This gives the protein CASRDVNTEAFF.

CDR3 coding DNA: TGTGCCAGCAACTCGCCCGGGTTAACCTACGAGCAGTACTTC. This sequence encodes CASNSPGLTYEQYF. The V call is TRBV28, the J call TRBJ2-7; D unclear. Germline CDR1 is MDHEN and CDR2 is SYDVKM. V was pared by 7 bases and J by 2 bases, with 15 bases between. CDR3 length: 14 residues.

The rearrangement uses TRBV18 and TRBJ2-7; maybe TRBD2 (6 bases). CDR1 is KGHSH, CDR2 LQKENI, per germline. Trimming shortened V by 4 bases and J by 3 bases, and 16 bases separated the two germline ends. The CDR3 totals 15 residues. As DNA, the CDR3 is TGTGCCAGCTCACAAGGAGAGACCGGGAGCTACGAGCAGTACTTC. Its translation: CASSQGETGSYEQYF.

This clone was observed a few times. The rearrangement uses TRBV7-2 and TRBJ1-6; TRBD1 matches 7 bases. Germline-derived CDR1 and CDR2 are SGHTA and FQGNSA. The junction had 10 bases not matched to a gene; V was cut back by 5 bases and J by 9 bases. CDR3 size: 15 residues. DNA for the CDR3: TGTGCCAGCAGCGTCGCGGGGCAGGGGGTTTCACCCCTCCACTTT. It is translated as CASSVAGQGVSPLHF.

This chain joins TRBV9 and TRBJ2-3; D possibly corresponds to TRBD1 (5 bases). The germline V gene has CDR1 SGDLS and CDR2 YYNGEE. Trimming removed 1 base from V and 6 bases from J, with 12 bases in between. The CDR3 is 14 residues long. The CDR3 DNA reads as TGTGCCAGCAGCGTAAGTCCCAGGGTTGATACGCAGTATTTT. It encodes CASSVSPRVDTQYF.

The chain is built from TRBV19 and TRBJ1-2; TRBD1 matches at 8 bases. The J segment lost 5 bases and the V segment lost 0 bases, leaving 20 bases of the junction unmatched. CDR3 length: 20 residues. Germline values: CDR1 LNHDA, CDR2 SQIVND (reference sequence). CDR3 region: CASSIDLSGQGGELKYGYTF. CDR3 DNA sequence: TGTGCCAGTAGTATAGACCTATCAGGACAGGGTGGTGAGTTAAAGTATGGCTACACCTTC.

V is TRBV28 and J is TRBJ1-6; no definite D call. There are 14 residues in the CDR3. Trimming cost V 3 bases and J 5 bases, with 8 bases left between them. Germline V gene sequence: CDR1 MDHEN, CDR2 SYDVKM. CDR3 DNA: TGTGCCAGCAGTTTCAATAGGGATAATTCACCCCTCCACTTT. Encoded protein: CASSFNRDNSPLHF. The full variable domain, in which reference TRBV28 and TRBJ1-6 provide the parts outside the CDR3, is DVKVTQSSRYLVKRTGEKVFLECVQDMDHENMFWYRQDPGLGLRLIYFSYDVKMKEKGDIPEGYSVSREKKERFSLILESASTNQTSMYLCASSFNRDNSPLHFGNGTRLTVT.

The V call is TRBV20-1, the J call TRBJ1-4; D is undetermined. The CDR3 has 13 residues. The germline V gene has CDR1 DFQATT and CDR2 SNEGSKA (reference sequence). V was cut by 3 bases and J by 6 bases, with 11 bases left in between. The CDR3 loop reads CSASRGFDEKLFF. The CDR3 DNA sequence: TGCAGTGCTAGTCGAGGGTTTGATGAAAAACTGTTTTTT.

The chain uses TRBV5-1 and TRBJ1-4; 9 bases are shared with TRBD1. This CDR3 region has 14 residues. CDR1 and CDR2 (germline): SGHRS, YFSETQ. V trimming: 4 bases; J trimming: 8 bases; junction bases outside the gene matches: 6. The CDR3 sequence: CASSQDRGEEKLFF. The CDR3, as DNA: TGCGCCAGCAGCCAAGACAGGGGGGAAGAAAAACTGTTTTTT.

The chain couples TRBV28 to TRBJ2-1, with TRBD1 matching over 8 bases. The CDR3 sequence is 14 residues long. After removal of 8 bases from V and 8 bases from J, the junction contained 11 bases not matched to a gene. In germline, CDR1 is MDHEN, CDR2 SYDVKM. Here the CDR3 reads CASHPGQARHEQFF. The CDR3 DNA sequence: TGTGCCAGCCACCCGGGACAGGCCCGACATGAGCAGTTCTTC.

The chain carries TRBV5-6 and TRBJ2-5; weak D call: TRBD2 (6 bases). Germline V gives CDR1 SGHDT, CDR2 YYEEEE. V was trimmed by 1 base and J by 2 bases, leaving 12 bases between them. The CDR3 spans 15 residues. CDR3 region: CASSLLGGSQETQYF. The CDR3 region has the DNA TGTGCCAGCAGCTTGCTGGGGGGATCGCAAGAGACCCAGTACTTC.

V gene TRBV5-6 combines with J gene TRBJ2-1; 8 nucleotides agree with TRBD2. V gave up 0 bases and J gave up 7 bases; unmatched junction bases: 9. The CDR3 totals 16 residues. Looked up from germline, CDR1 is SGHDT and CDR2 is YYEEEE. Written as DNA, the CDR3 is TGTGCCAGCAGCTTGGATGACGGGGGGGCAGTTAATGAGCAGTTCTTC. It codes for CASSLDDGGAVNEQFF.

The chain links TRBV4-1 to TRBJ2-7; perhaps TRBD1 as D (5 bases). This CDR3 comprises 15 residues. V was clipped by 0 bases and J by 1 base, with 10 bases between them. Germline-derived CDR1 and CDR2 are MGHRA and YSYEKL. CDR3 DNA sequence: TGCGCCAGCAGCCAAGATCGGACACTTTCCTACGAGCAGTACTTC. Encoded protein: CASSQDRTLSYEQYF.

The chain carries TRBV4-3 and TRBJ1-2, with D unresolved. Trimming shortened V by 4 bases and J by 5 bases, and 17 bases separated the two germline ends. The germline gives CDR1 LGHNA, CDR2 YSLEER. CDR3 size: 15 residues. CDR3 nucleotides: TGCGCCAGCAGCCGCGATGTGGGCGGCCGGTATGGCTACACCTTC. Translated, it gives CASSRDVGGRYGYTF.